This TCR beta chain was sequenced for a study of early T cells in non-severe SARS-CoV-2 infection. For the study at large: Chains from this unsorted whole-blood bulk RNA could not be paired. Study-level results: Using VDJdb, the matching emphasized anti-spike CD8 responses while missing private and CD4 specificities.

About this clonotype: What it binds is not known.

As part of library construction, unique molecular identifiers were attached to individual cDNA molecules. TCRdb passed the 5' RACE reads through MiXCR, listing each CDR3 protein once. The sample shows roughly 100,000 distinct CDR3 sequences, roughly 14% of them seen only once. Sample: whole blood. The receptor's source is an adult who was a healthcare worker with PCR-confirmed SARS-CoV-2 infection or an uninfected control (not recorded which).

For the CDR3, the DNA is TGTGCCAGCAGTCTGACAGGGCCAACTGAAGCTTTCTTT. This codes for CASSLTGPTEAFF. The rearrangement links TRBV28 to TRBJ1-1; 7 bases align to TRBD1. The ends lost 5 bases at V and 5 bases at J; junction bases unmatched: 5. This CDR3 spans 13 amino acids. Germline values: CDR1 MDHEN, CDR2 SYDVKM.